This section outlines one TCR beta chain sequence together with its context. This clonotype was detected many times. No antigen is known for it. Base qualities are not at hand, and no much larger clone is one base apart. The data are from a study of blood T cells in healthy people across ages (dated by TCRdb to between 2014 and 2017). General notes on the study: In model experiments, roughly one uniquely barcoded TCR beta cDNA molecule per two T cells was captured by template switching. The study analyzed two additional independent replicas of 1 million unique cDNA reads from the same blood draw for two donors, one aged 18 to 30 and one aged 80 or older. Donors of different ages were randomly distributed across sequencing lanes to avoid experimental bias. Donors were grouped into four age groups: young (average roughly 15 years), middle-aged (around 39), aged (over 55) and long-lived (approximately 82). Using deep sequencing normalized with unique cDNA molecular identifiers, the study measured how TCR beta repertoire diversity changes with age.

Overall study outcomes, separate from this receptor: Total diversity estimates from one million sequenced T cells were considered lower bounds and underestimates. Compared with the aged group, the long-lived group had more naive CD4+ T cells, fewer expanded clones and increased TCR diversity, a pattern suggesting age selection. Donor CMV infection status was unknown, potentially confounding age-related changes in expanded clonotypes. Bulk unsorted PBMC profiling prevented conclusive comparison of naive and antigen-experienced compartments. The percentage of naive T cells measured by flow cytometry correlated strongly with observed TCR beta diversity. As age increased, observed TCR beta diversity per million T cells dropped in a roughly linear way, and a significant reduction was already evident by age about 40.

Donors were 39 systemically healthy Caucasian individuals from Russia aged roughly 6 to 95 years. Each donor gave ten milliliters of peripheral blood, drawn into EDTA-treated Vacutainer tubes. Ficoll-Paque density-gradient centrifugation was used to isolate PBMCs, with at least 7 million per sample. Trizol reagent was used to extract total RNA from the PBMCs, yielding at least 6 micrograms per sample. The percentages of naive CD45RAhigh/CD27high T cells were determined by flow cytometry on a PBMC aliquot from every donor. Library preparation employed 5' RACE. The instrument given in TCRdb is Illumina HiSeq 2500. A second PCR of about 7 to 12 cycles was run with a J-beta primer mix and a sample-barcoded 5' primer. Each TCR beta cDNA molecule received a unique molecular identifier from a template-switch 5' adaptor carrying 12 random nucleotides. Each sample yielded at least 3 million CDR3-containing paired-end reads. The Mint cDNA synthesis kit, primed by a TRBC-specific oligonucleotide, was used to synthesize first-strand cDNA from all RNA. Following uracil-DNA glycosylase treatment, a first 18-cycle PCR with universal primers M1SS and BC2_uni_R was performed on all cDNA. Turning to the authors' computational methods: For normalization, 1 million high-quality reads, each with a distinct molecular identifier, were randomly selected from each sample. Instead of being binned into consensus sequences, reads with shared molecular identifiers were discarded. MiTCR, run with a Q25 quality threshold and the strictest error-elimination algorithm, handled CDR3 identification, clonotype clustering and error correction. A nonparametric unseen species model with Euler transformation was used to estimate lower-bound total TCR beta diversity. TCRdb passed the public sequencing reads through fastp at Q25 and MiXCR, retaining productive beta sequences. One record per CDR3 amino acid sequence lists the most common genes and DNA. Here the V and J calls rest on TCRdb's processing, not on the authors' analysis. The sample profile shows hundreds of thousands of distinct CDR3 sequences; about half of them were found once. The top ten constitute around 49% of the sample.

The sequence derives from a man in his sixties in good health. Sequencing was performed on blood.

The CDR3 is CASTDLRDQNIQYF. The DNA reads as follows: TGCGCCAGCACCGACTTACGGGACCAAAACATTCAGTACTTC. Rearrangement joined TRBV5-1 to TRBJ2-4; the D element could tentatively be TRBD1 or TRBD2, as 5 bases agree for each. Taken from the germline V gene, the CDR1 and CDR2 loops are SGHRS and YFSETQ. The CDR3 starts with the cysteine, ends with the phenylalanine, and has 14 residues. Only CDR3 DNA is held: 42 bases, read in frame from base 1. Relative to germline, V is 6 bases shorter and J is 5 bases shorter, with 15 bases between their ends.